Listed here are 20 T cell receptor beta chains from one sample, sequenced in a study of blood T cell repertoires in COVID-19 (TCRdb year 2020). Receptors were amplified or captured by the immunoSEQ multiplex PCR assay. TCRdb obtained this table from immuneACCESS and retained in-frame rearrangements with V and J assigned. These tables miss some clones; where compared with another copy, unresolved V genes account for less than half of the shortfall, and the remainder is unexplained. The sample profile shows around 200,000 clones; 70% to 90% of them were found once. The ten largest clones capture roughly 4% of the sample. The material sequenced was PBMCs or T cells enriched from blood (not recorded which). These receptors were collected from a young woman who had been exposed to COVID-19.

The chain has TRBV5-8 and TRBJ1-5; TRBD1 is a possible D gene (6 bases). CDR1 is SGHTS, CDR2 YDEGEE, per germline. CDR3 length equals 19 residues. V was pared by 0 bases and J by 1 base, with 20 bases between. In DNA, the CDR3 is TGTGCCAGCAGCTTGGTAAGGGCAGGGGTTGGACTCAGCAATCAGCCCCAGCATTTT. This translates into CASSLVRAGVGLSNQPQHF.

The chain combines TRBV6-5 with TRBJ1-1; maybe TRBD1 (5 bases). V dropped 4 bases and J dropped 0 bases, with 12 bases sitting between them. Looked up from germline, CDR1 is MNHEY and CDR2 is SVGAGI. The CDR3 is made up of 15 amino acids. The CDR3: CASSSFWGVNTEAFF. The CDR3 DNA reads TGTGCCAGCAGTTCCTTTTGGGGGGTGAACACTGAAGCTTTCTTT.

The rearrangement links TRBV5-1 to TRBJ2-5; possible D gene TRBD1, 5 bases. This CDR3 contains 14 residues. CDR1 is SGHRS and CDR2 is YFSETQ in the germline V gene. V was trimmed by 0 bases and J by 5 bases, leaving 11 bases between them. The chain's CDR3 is CASSLVGAPETQYF. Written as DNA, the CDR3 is TGCGCCAGCAGCTTGGTTGGGGCCCCGGAGACCCAGTACTTC.

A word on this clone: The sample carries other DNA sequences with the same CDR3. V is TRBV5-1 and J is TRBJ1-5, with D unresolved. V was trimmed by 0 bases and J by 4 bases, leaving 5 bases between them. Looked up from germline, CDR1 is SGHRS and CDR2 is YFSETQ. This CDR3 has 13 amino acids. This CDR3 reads CASSLAGNQPQHF. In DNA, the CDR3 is TGCGCCAGCAGCTTGGCGGGAAATCAGCCCCAGCATTTT.

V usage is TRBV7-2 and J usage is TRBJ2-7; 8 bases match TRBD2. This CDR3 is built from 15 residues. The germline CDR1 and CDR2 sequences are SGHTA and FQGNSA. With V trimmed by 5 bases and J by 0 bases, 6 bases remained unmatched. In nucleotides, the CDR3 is TGTGCCAGCAGCCAAGACGGGGGGGGCTCCTACGAGCAGTACTTC. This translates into CASSQDGGGSYEQYF.

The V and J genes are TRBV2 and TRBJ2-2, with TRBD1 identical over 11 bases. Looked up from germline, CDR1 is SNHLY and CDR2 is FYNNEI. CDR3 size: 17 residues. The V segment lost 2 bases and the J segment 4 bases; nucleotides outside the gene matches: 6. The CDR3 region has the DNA TGTGCCAGCAGTGAAATTGTGGGACAGGGGGGCACCGGGGAGCTGTTTTTT. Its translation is CASSEIVGQGGTGELFF. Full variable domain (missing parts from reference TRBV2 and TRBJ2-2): EPEVTQTPSHQVTQMGQEVILRCVPISNHLYFYWYRQILGQKVEFLVSFYNNEISEKSEIFDDQFSVERPDGSNFTLKIRSTKLEDSAMYFCASSEIVGQGGTGELFFGEGSRLTVL.

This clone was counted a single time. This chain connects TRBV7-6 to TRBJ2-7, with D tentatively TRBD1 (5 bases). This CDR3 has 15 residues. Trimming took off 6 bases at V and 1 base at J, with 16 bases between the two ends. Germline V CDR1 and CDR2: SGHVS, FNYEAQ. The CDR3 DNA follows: TGTGCCAGCAGTCAGGACACGCTCATGTCCTACGAGCAGTACTTC. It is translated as CASSQDTLMSYEQYF.

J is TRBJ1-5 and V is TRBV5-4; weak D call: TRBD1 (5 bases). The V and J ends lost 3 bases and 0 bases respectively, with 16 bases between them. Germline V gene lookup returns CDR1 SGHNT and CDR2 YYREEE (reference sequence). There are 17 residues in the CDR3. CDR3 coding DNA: TGTGCCAGCAGCTCAGGGCCAGTGGGAAGTAGCAATCAGCCCCAGCATTTT. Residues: CASSSGPVGSSNQPQHF.

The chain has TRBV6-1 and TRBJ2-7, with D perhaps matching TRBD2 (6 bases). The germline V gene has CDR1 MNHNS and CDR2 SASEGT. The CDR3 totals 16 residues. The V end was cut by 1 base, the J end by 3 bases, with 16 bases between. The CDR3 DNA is TGTGCCAGCAGTGAAGGGGTGAGGGGAGGCGGCTACGAGCAGTACTTC. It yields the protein CASSEGVRGGGYEQYF.

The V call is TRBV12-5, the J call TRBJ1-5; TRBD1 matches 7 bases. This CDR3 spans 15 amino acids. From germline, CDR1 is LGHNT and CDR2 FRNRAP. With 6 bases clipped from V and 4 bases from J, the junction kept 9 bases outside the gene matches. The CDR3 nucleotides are TGTGCTAGTGGCCCGGGACAGAGTCCGAATCAGCCCCAGCATTTT. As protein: CASGPGQSPNQPQHF.

The CDR3 DNA reads as TGTGCCTCCTCGGACAGGGGAGTCTATGGCTACACCTTC. The encoded protein is CASSDRGVYGYTF. The chain joins TRBV15 to TRBJ1-2, with TRBD1 matching over 9 bases. This CDR3 region has 13 residues. Unmatched junction bases numbered 8, after V lost 11 bases and J lost 4 bases. Per germline, CDR1 LNHNV and CDR2 YYDKDF (reference sequence).

CDR3: CASSEAVGTGVPRELFF. In DNA form, the CDR3 reads TGTGCCAGCAGTGAAGCGGTCGGGACAGGGGTACCCCGGGAGCTGTTTTTT. This chain connects TRBV6-1 to TRBJ2-2; 10 bases are shared with TRBD1. Trimming took 0 bases from V and 9 from J; bases not matched to a gene: 10. The CDR3 has 17 amino acids. Germline values: CDR1 MNHNS, CDR2 SASEGT.

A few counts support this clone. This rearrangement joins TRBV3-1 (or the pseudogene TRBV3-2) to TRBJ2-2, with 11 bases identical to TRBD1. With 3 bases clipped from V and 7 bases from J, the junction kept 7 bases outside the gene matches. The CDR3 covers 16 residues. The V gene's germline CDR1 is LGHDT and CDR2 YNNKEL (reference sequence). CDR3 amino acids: CASSHGQGAGSGELFF. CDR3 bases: TGTGCCAGCAGCCACGGACAGGGGGCGGGCAGCGGGGAGCTGTTTTTT.

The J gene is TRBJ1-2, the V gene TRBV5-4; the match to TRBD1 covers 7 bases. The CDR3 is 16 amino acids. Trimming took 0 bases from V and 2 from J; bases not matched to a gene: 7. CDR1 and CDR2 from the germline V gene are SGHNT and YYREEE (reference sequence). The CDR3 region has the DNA TGTGCCAGCAGCTTGGAAGGGGGCAGGAGGAACTATGGCTACACCTTC. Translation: CASSLEGGRRNYGYTF.

As DNA, the CDR3 is TGTGCCAGCAGCCATACCGACTATTACACAGATACGCAGTATTTT. This sequence encodes CASSHTDYYTDTQYF. This chain joins TRBV16 and TRBJ2-3; a weak D match, TRBD2 (5 bases). Germline loops: CDR1 KGHSY, CDR2 FQNENV. The CDR3 spans 15 residues. Trimming took off 3 bases at V and 2 bases at J, with 12 bases between the two ends.

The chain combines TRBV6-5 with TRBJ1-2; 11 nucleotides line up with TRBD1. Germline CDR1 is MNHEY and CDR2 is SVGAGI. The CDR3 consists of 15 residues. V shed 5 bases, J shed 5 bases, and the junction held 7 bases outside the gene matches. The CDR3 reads CASSPRGQGDYGYTF. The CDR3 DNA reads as TGTGCCAGCAGTCCGAGGGGACAGGGGGATTATGGCTACACCTTC.

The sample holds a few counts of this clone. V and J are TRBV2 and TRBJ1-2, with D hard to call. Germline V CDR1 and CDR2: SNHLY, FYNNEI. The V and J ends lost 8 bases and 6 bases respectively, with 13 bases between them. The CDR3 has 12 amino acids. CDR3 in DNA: TGTGCCAGCCCCACGGTTTTCGATGGCTACACCTTC. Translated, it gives CASPTVFDGYTF.

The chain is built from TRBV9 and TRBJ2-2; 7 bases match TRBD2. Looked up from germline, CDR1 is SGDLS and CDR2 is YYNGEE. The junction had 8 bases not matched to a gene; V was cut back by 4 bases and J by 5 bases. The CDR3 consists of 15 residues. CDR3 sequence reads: CASSPPASGTGELFF. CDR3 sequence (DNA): TGTGCCAGCAGCCCCCCGGCTAGCGGAACCGGGGAGCTGTTTTTT.

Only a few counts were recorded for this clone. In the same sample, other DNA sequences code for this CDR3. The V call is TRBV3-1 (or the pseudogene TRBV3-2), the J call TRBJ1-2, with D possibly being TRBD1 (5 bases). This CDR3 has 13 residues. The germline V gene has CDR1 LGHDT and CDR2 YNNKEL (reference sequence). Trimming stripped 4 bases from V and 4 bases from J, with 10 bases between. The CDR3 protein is CASSPPGGYGYTF. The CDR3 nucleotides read TGTGCCAGCAGCCCACCGGGGGGCTATGGCTACACCTTC.

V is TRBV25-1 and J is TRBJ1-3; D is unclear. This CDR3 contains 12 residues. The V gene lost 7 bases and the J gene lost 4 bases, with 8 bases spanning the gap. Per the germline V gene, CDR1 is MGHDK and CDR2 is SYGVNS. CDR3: CASTSTGNTIYF. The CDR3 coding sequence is TGTGCCAGCACCAGTACCGGAAACACCATATATTTT.